This is a list of T cell receptor beta chains from one sample in a study of Ad26.COV2.S vaccination and SARS-CoV-2 variants. Clones were read by immunoSEQ multiplex PCR, and TCRdb kept only the in-frame ones, dropping some. This table holds over 400,000 clones, about 90% found once. Sample: peripheral blood, taken in a trial of Ad26.COV2.S vaccine versus placebo. The receptors derive from a person aged 18-65 years who received the Ad26.COV2.S COVID-19 vaccine or a placebo. The CDR3 runs from the conserved cysteine through the conserved F or W. Fields, in order: clone size, J gene, V gene, D gene, CDR3 DNA, CDR3 protein. The D gene is left open where the match is weak. Only part of the rows carry a size: once, few, many, or a class if the clone is expanded.

NA | TRBJ2-2 | TRBV19 | TRBD2 | TGTGCCAGTAGTTCTCGGACTAGCGGGCCCCACGGGGAGCTGTTTTTT | CASSSRTSGPHGELFF
NA | TRBJ1-2 | TRBV28 | NA | TGTGCCAGCAGTTTACCGGAACGATCACCCCCCCATTTC | CASSLPERSPPHF
once | TRBJ2-1 | TRBV5-6 | NA | TGTGCCAGCAGCCGAATTACGAATGAGCAGTTCTTC | CASSRITNEQFF
NA | TRBJ1-1 | TRBV12-5 | NA | TGTGCTAGTGGTTTGGTACAAGGCAGCCTGAACACTGAAGCTTTCTTT | CASGLVQGSLNTEAFF
NA | TRBJ1-5 | TRBV24-1 | NA | TGTGCCACCAGCCCACGTTCGTTAGGTCAGCCCCAGCATTTT | CATSPRSLGQPQHF
NA | TRBJ2-5 | TRBV27 | TRBD2 | TGTGCCAGCAGTCCGGGGGGTCCCCAAGAGACCCAGTACTTC | CASSPGGPQETQYF
NA | TRBJ1-6 | TRBV7-2 | TRBD1 | TGTGCCAGCAGCTCCCGGGACAGGCTACATTCACCCCTCCACTTT | CASSSRDRLHSPLHF
once | TRBJ1-5 | TRBV5-5 | NA | TGTGCCAGCAGCTTGGGGGAAGCGGGTCAGCCCCAGCATTTT | CASSLGEAGQPQHF
NA | TRBJ2-5 | TRBV19 | NA | TGTGCCAGTAGTATGTCGGACCAAGAGACCCAGTACTTC | CASSMSDQETQYF
NA | TRBJ2-3 | TRBV2 | NA | TGTGCCAGCAAGTATTCGGATACGCAGTATTTT | CASKYSDTQYF
NA | TRBJ2-3 | TRBV27 | TRBD2 | TGTGCCAGCAGTGGCGGGACTAGCGGGTCAGATACGCAGTATTTT | CASSGGTSGSDTQYF
NA | TRBJ2-7 | TRBV27 | NA | TGTGCCAGCAGTTCCTGGGGGGCGCTCGGCTACGAGCAGTACTTC | CASSSWGALGYEQYF
NA | TRBJ2-7 | TRBV27 | TRBD1 | TGTGCCAGCAGAGACGGGACAGGTCTCGACGAGCAGTACTTC | CASRDGTGLDEQYF
NA | TRBJ2-2 | TRBV18 | TRBD2 | TGTGCCAGCTCATCGTACCTAGCGGGAGCCTTCACCGGGGAGCTGTTTTTT | CASSSYLAGAFTGELFF